This passage covers 27 T cell receptor beta chains from one sample sequenced in a study of T cells in Graves' hyperthyroidism and ophthalmopathy. TCR beta CDR3 regions were amplified from RNA. Researchers ran a first-round RT-PCR on the TCR CDR3 using the HTBI primer set. TCRdb passed the multiplex PCR reads through MiXCR, listing each CDR3 protein once. This table holds under 400,000 distinct CDR3 sequences, approximately 13% found once. What was sequenced was blood. The receptors here all came from a woman aged 18 to 35 with Graves' hyperthyroidism.

CDR3 nucleotides: TGTGCCAGCAGCGATTTTACAGATAATGGCTACACCTTC. It translates to CASSDFTDNGYTF. The V and J genes are TRBV14 and TRBJ1-2, with D unclear. Germline assignment: CDR1 SGHDN and CDR2 FVKESK. Trimming shortened V by 5 bases and J by 6 bases, and 13 bases separated the two germline ends. This CDR3 spans 13 amino acids.

This clonotype was seen ten or more times. The V and J genes are TRBV28 and TRBJ2-7, with TRBD1 matching 8 bases. V lost 6 bases to trimming and J lost 3 bases; unmatched junction nucleotides: 7. CDR3 length equals 14 residues. The V gene's germline CDR1 is MDHEN and CDR2 SYDVKM. Written as DNA, the CDR3 is TGTGCCAGCAGCTGGACAGGGCCAGGCTACGAGCAGTACTTC. Translating gives CASSWTGPGYEQYF.

This clonotype has ten or more counts. V and J are TRBV20-1 and TRBJ2-1; TRBD2 aligns across 8 bases. This CDR3 region has 16 residues. V was pared by 0 bases and J by 8 bases, with 12 bases of the junction left unmatched. Germline lookup yields CDR1 DFQATT and CDR2 SNEGSKA (reference sequence). CDR3 sequence: CSARDIGTSGIHEQFF. The DNA of the CDR3 is TGCAGTGCTAGAGACATCGGGACTAGTGGTATACATGAGCAGTTCTTC.

This clonotype occurred many times. The chain links TRBV6-2 or TRBV6-3 to TRBJ2-1; 11 bases agree with TRBD2. Germline CDR1 and CDR2: MNHEY and SVGEGT. V shed 2 bases and J 10 bases; nucleotides not matched to a gene: 16. The CDR3 extends over 18 amino acids. CDR3 residues: CASSYLSFPSGGHREQFF. The CDR3 region has the DNA TGTGCCAGCAGTTACCTCTCATTCCCTAGCGGGGGGCACAGAGAGCAGTTCTTC.

This clonotype was recorded many times. This sequence joins TRBV28 and TRBJ1-4, with D possibly TRBD1 on 6 matching bases. The CDR3 totals 17 residues. Trimming removed 6 bases from V and 6 bases from J, with 23 bases in between. The germline CDR1 and CDR2 sequences are MDHEN and SYDVKM. The CDR3 nucleotides read TGTGCCAGCAGCCTGCTGCGGTTGGGCAGGGGTCATGAAAAACTGTTTTTT. It codes for CASSLLRLGRGHEKLFF.

The table lists this clonotype with many counts. J is TRBJ2-5 and V is TRBV6-2 or TRBV6-3, with D possibly matching TRBD1 (5 bases). Trimming took off 2 bases at V and 2 bases at J, with 6 bases between the two ends. The CDR3 length is 13 residues. Germline lookup yields CDR1 MNHEY and CDR2 SVGEGT. The CDR3 loop reads CASSYGAQETQYF. In DNA, the CDR3 is TGTGCCAGCAGTTACGGGGCACAAGAGACCCAGTACTTC.

This clonotype was detected many times. The chain uses TRBV30 and TRBJ1-1; D is unclear. With 2 bases removed from V and 2 bases from J, the gap between germline ends came to 9 bases. The CDR3 has 13 residues. CDR1 and CDR2 from the germline V gene are GTSNPN and SVGIG (reference sequence). CDR3 coding DNA: TGTGCCTGGAGTTACTCCCTTAACACTGAAGCTTTCTTT. Translated, it gives CAWSYSLNTEAFF.

This clonotype was seen ten or more times. The V gene is TRBV6-1, the J gene TRBJ1-2; D possibly corresponds to TRBD1 (6 bases). V gave up 1 base and J gave up 5 bases, with 11 bases separating them. The length of the CDR3 is 14 residues. Germline CDR1 MNHNS, CDR2 SASEGT. CDR3 coding DNA: TGTGCCAGCAGTGAAGTTGGAGGGGGGTATGGCTACACCTTC. This encodes CASSEVGGGYGYTF.

This clonotype was seen at least ten times. This chain uses TRBV2 with TRBJ1-1, with unresolved D. Trimming left V 6 bases short and J 5 bases short, with 10 bases between. CDR1 and CDR2 (germline): SNHLY, FYNNEI. This CDR3 has 12 amino acids. CDR3 nucleotides: TGTGCCAGCAGGGGTGATGGGACTGAAGCTTTCTTT. As protein: CASRGDGTEAFF. Looking up the rest from reference TRBV2 and TRBJ1-1 gives the full variable domain: EPEVTQTPSHQVTQMGQEVILRCVPISNHLYFYWYRQILGQKVEFLVSFYNNEISEKSEIFDDQFSVERPDGSNFTLKIRSTKLEDSAMYFCASRGDGTEAFFGQGTRLTVV.

This clonotype was seen a handful of times. The chain joins TRBV11-2 to TRBJ2-2, with D perhaps matching TRBD1 (5 bases). The CDR3 runs 13 residues. Germline V CDR1 and CDR2: SGHAT, FQNNGV. V dropped 3 bases and J dropped 7 bases, with 9 bases sitting between them. The CDR3 DNA follows: TGTGCCAGCAGCTTTCTTCAGGGCGGGGAGCTGTTTTTT. Translated, it gives CASSFLQGGELFF. The entire variable domain, with the rest obtained from reference TRBV11-2 and TRBJ2-2, is as follows: EAGVAQSPRYKIIEKRQSVAFWCNPISGHATLYWYQQILGQGPKLLIQFQNNGVVDDSQLPKDRFSAERLKGVDSTLKIQPAKLEDSAVYLCASSFLQGGELFFGEGSRLTVL.

This clonotype was detected only a few times. This chain's CDR3 is CASSLGIGTRANTGELFF. CDR3 nucleotides: TGTGCCAGCAGTTTAGGGATCGGGACACGCGCGAACACCGGGGAGCTGTTTTTT. The rearrangement uses TRBV28 and TRBJ2-2; tentatively, D is TRBD1 (6 bases). Trimming took off 2 bases at V and 0 bases at J, with 16 bases between the two ends. CDR1 and CDR2 (germline): MDHEN, SYDVKM. CDR3 length: 18 amino acids.

J is TRBJ2-1 and V is TRBV6-2 or TRBV6-3; 7 bases line up with TRBD1. The end of the DNA aligns better with TRBJ2-7, so the J call may be wrong. The CDR3 is 18 residues long. The V gene's germline CDR1 is MNHEY and CDR2 SVGEGT. CDR3 nucleotides: TGTGCCAGCAGTCACAGGGGTCTACCAATAATTTCCTACAATGAGCAGTACTTC. Translation: CASSHRGLPIISYNEQYF.

The V call is TRBV12-3 or TRBV12-4, the J call TRBJ1-1; D ambiguous. The V gene lost 5 bases and the J gene lost 4 bases, with 14 bases spanning the gap. The CDR3 is 14 amino acids. CDR3 coding DNA: TGTGCCAGCAGTCCTGGGGATCGGGGCACTGAAGCTTTCTTT. Protein: CASSPGDRGTEAFF.

This clonotype was found many times. The rearrangement uses TRBV12-3 or TRBV12-4 and TRBJ2-7; D is possibly TRBD1 or TRBD2 (5 bases each). The V end was cut by 3 bases, the J end by 7 bases, with 13 bases between. This CDR3 contains 13 residues. CDR3 region: CASSLGTWVEQYF. The DNA for the CDR3 is TGTGCCAGCAGTTTGGGGACCTGGGTTGAGCAGTACTTC.

This clonotype showed up many times. The chain has TRBV6-2 or TRBV6-3 and TRBJ2-1; perhaps TRBD2 as D (6 bases). V was shortened by 4 bases and J by 7 bases, with 23 bases between the two germline ends. From germline, CDR1 is MNHEY and CDR2 SVGEGT. The CDR3 runs to 17 residues. The CDR3 DNA is TGTGCCAGCAGTTCTCAACTTTCCCGCGGGACGGGAAATGAGCAGTTCTTC. It yields the protein CASSSQLSRGTGNEQFF.

The V and J genes are TRBV7-9 and TRBJ2-7; D ambiguous. V was cut by 0 bases and J by 0 bases, with 9 bases left in between. CDR3 length equals 15 residues. Germline-derived CDR1 and CDR2 are SEHNR and FQNEAQ (reference sequence). The CDR3 coding sequence is TGTGCCAGCAGCTTAGCGGCAGAAAGCTCCTACGAGCAGTACTTC. It translates to CASSLAAESSYEQYF.

This clonotype was picked up many times. The rearrangement uses TRBV10-3 and TRBJ1-6; TRBD1 matches at 9 bases. The length of the CDR3 is 17 residues. From germline, CDR1 is ENHRY and CDR2 SYGVKD. Trimming removed 0 bases from V and 10 bases from J; junction bases left unmatched: 10. The CDR3 bases are TGTGCCATCAGTGAGTCGATACCGGGACAGGGAAGATCACCCCTCCACTTT. Protein product: CAISESIPGQGRSPLHF.

This clonotype was picked up many times. V gene TRBV9 combines with J gene TRBJ2-1, with D possibly being TRBD1 (5 bases). CDR1 is SGDLS and CDR2 is YYNGEE in the germline V gene. The CDR3 consists of 15 residues. V was trimmed by 4 bases and J by 5 bases, leaving 16 bases between them. CDR3 loop: CASSRVGAGNNEQFF. For the CDR3, the DNA is TGTGCCAGCAGCAGAGTAGGGGCAGGGAACAATGAGCAGTTCTTC.

This clonotype appeared many times. The chain has TRBV7-3 and TRBJ2-7; TRBD2 is a possible D gene (8 bases). The V gene's germline CDR1 is SGHTA and CDR2 FQGTGA. The V end lost 5 bases, the J end lost 6 bases, and 20 bases lay between the germline ends. The CDR3 has 15 residues. The CDR3 region is CASSATQGTRAEQYF. CDR3 nucleotides: TGTGCCAGCAGCGCAACACAGGGGACTAGGGCCGAGCAGTACTTC.

The rearrangement joins TRBV27 to TRBJ1-6, with 9 bases that match TRBD1. Germline-derived CDR1 and CDR2 are MNHEY and SMNVEV (reference sequence). The CDR3 spans 14 residues. V gave up 6 bases and J gave up 5 bases; unmatched junction bases: 2. CDR3 residues: CASSGTGNNSPLHF. Here the CDR3 DNA reads TGTGCCAGCAGCGGGACAGGGAATAATTCACCCCTCCACTTT.

This clonotype was counted between two and nine times. The gene calls are TRBV6-1 and TRBJ2-1; D unclear. Germline assignment: CDR1 MNHNS and CDR2 SASEGT. V was clipped by 6 bases and J by 9 bases, with 9 bases between them. The CDR3 extends over 11 amino acids. In DNA form, the CDR3 reads TGTGCCAGCAGGGAGCCCCCTGAGCAGTTCTTC. Amino acid sequence: CASREPPEQFF.

This clonotype came up many times. The genes are TRBV7-2 and TRBJ2-5, with D possibly being TRBD1 (5 bases). CDR1 is SGHTA and CDR2 is FQGNSA in the germline V gene. With 5 bases removed from V and 5 bases from J, the gap between germline ends came to 12 bases. CDR3 length equals 13 residues. The CDR3 nucleotides are TGTGCCAGCAGCGAGCAGGGTAGGGAGACCCAGTACTTC. The encoded protein is CASSEQGRETQYF.

This clonotype was observed many times. The CDR3, as DNA: TGTGCCATCAGTGAGTCCACGGGAGACACAGATACGCAGTATTTT. Its translation: CAISESTGDTDTQYF. This chain uses TRBV10-3 with TRBJ2-3, with D possibly matching TRBD2 (6 bases). The germline V and J ends were trimmed by 0 bases and 2 bases, with 9 bases remaining between them. The CDR3 has 15 residues. From germline, CDR1 is ENHRY and CDR2 SYGVKD.

Ten or more counts support this clonotype. The gene calls are TRBV6-1 and TRBJ1-1; 9 nucleotides line up with TRBD1. CDR3 length: 15 amino acids. After removal of 8 bases from V and 4 bases from J, the junction contained 11 bases not matched to a gene. Germline V CDR1 and CDR2: MNHNS, SASEGT. The DNA of the CDR3 is TGTGCCAGCGCCCGGGACAGGGTAGGAGGCACTGAAGCTTTCTTT. Amino acid sequence: CASARDRVGGTEAFF.

This clonotype was detected many times. The rearrangement uses TRBV6-1 and TRBJ1-5; D gene ambiguous. CDR3 length: 15 amino acids. Between the trimmed V and J ends, which lost 10 bases and 6 bases, there was a span of 22 bases. Looked up from germline, CDR1 is MNHNS and CDR2 is SASEGT. The CDR3 region has the DNA TGTGCCACCTACATTGACTCTTGGACCGGTCAGCCCCAGCATTTT. It specifies CATYIDSWTGQPQHF.

Notes on this clonotype: This could be a read error, since a much larger clone is one nucleotide away. The gene calls are TRBV7-9 and TRBJ2-1, with D possibly called TRBD1 or TRBD2 (5 bases each). The CDR3 runs to 15 residues. Trimming shortened V by 5 bases and J by 8 bases, and 19 bases separated the two germline ends. Germline values: CDR1 SEHNR, CDR2 FQNEAQ (reference sequence). The CDR3: CASSTGAAPGDEQFF. The CDR3 bases are TGTGCCAGCAGCACCGGGGCAGCCCCAGGTGATGAGCAGTTCTTC.

The genes are TRBV4-1 and TRBJ2-7, with a tentative D call TRBD2 (5 bases). Deletions cut 0 bases from V and 0 bases from J, with 9 bases between. Germline V gives CDR1 MGHRA, CDR2 YSYEKL. The CDR3 runs 15 residues. The DNA for the CDR3 is TGCGCCAGCAGCCAAGAGGACTCCGACTCCTACGAGCAGTACTTC. The encoded protein is CASSQEDSDSYEQYF.